This T cell receptor (beta chain) came from a study of regulatory T cells in long-lasting Graves disease. Study results and limitations: Favored gene segments in persistent disease were TRBV28, TRBJ1-2 and TRBJ2-5.

Time point: newly diagnosed GD, antithyroid drugs for less than 3 months. The TCR library was made from RNA extracted from PBMCs. Patients came from an endocrinology department in Xi'an, China. Germline V gives CDR1 SGHRS, CDR2 YFSETQ. V was cut by 0 bases and J by 3 bases, with 18 bases left in between. This CDR3 is built from 17 residues. This clonotype showed up just a few times. Its antigen is currently unknown. The authors built TCR beta libraries using iRepertoire HTBI primers and Arm-PCR of CDR3 regions. A single record per CDR3 protein comes from TCRdb applying MiXCR to the multiplex PCR reads. The table has 350,000 to 500,000 distinct CDR3 sequences, roughly 15% seen once. The data also belong to a second study, concerning T cells in Graves' hyperthyroidism and ophthalmopathy. From that second work: The HTBI primer set was used in a first-round RT-PCR of the TCR CDR3.

The chain is built from TRBV5-1 and TRBJ1-1, with D uncertain. The sequence derives from a woman in her forties or fifties with Graves disease. Sequencing was performed on peripheral blood mononuclear cells (PBMCs), taken at new diagnosis, from a patient treated with antithyroid drugs. CDR3 loop: CASSLGGETTLHTEAFF. DNA for the CDR3: TGCGCCAGCAGCTTGGGGGGTGAAACCACGTTGCACACTGAAGCTTTCTTT.